The rows below give T cell receptor beta chains drawn from one sample of a study of T-cell memory formation after mild COVID-19. TCRdb ran MiXCR on the 5' RACE reads and lists one entry per CDR3 protein. This sample has 350,000 to 500,000 distinct CDR3 sequences, with 15% to 25% found just once. Input material: PBMCs or a T cell subset sorted from them (not recorded which). The receptors were gathered from an adult woman who had mild COVID-19 (a few samples of this study predate the infection). Cell type and time point are not known. Both conserved end residues are part of each CDR3. A D gene is named only where the DNA matches it firmly. Clone size is given for some rows only: seen once, a few or many times, or a class if the clone is expanded.

V	J	D	size	DNA	CDR3
TRBV12-3/TRBV12-4	TRBJ1-5	TRBD1	.	TGTGCCAGCAGTTCCGGGACAGGGGCAAGAGCCCAGCATTTT	CASSSGTGARAQHF
TRBV5-1	TRBJ2-3	.	.	TGCGCCAGCACCTCGGCGACTAGCACAGATACGCAGTATTTT	CASTSATSTDTQYF
TRBV18	TRBJ2-1	TRBD2	many	TGTGCCAGCTCACCCACCGGGCCGGGAGGTCTCGAGCAGTTCTTC	CASSPTGPGGLEQFF
TRBV7-2	TRBJ1-5	.	.	TGTGCCAGCAGCGATTCTTTTAGCAATCAGCCCCAGCATTTT	CASSDSFSNQPQHF
TRBV6-2/TRBV6-3	TRBJ2-3	TRBD2	few	TGTGCCAGCAGTTACACCCCGGGACTAGCGGGAGAGCATCCAGATACGCAGTATTTT	CASSYTPGLAGEHPDTQYF
TRBV6-2/TRBV6-3	TRBJ2-1	.	.	TGTGCCAGCAGTCGGACCGACGACTACAATGAGCAGTTCTTC	CASSRTDDYNEQFF
TRBV7-2	TRBJ1-1	TRBD1	many	TGTGCCAGCAGCCCAGGGGGCGCGACTGAAGCTTTCTTT	CASSPGGATEAFF
TRBV3-1	TRBJ1-5	.	.	TGTGCCAGCAGCCAAGATGTCGGGGGCGATCAGCCCCAGCATTTT	CASSQDVGGDQPQHF
TRBV5-1	TRBJ2-2	.	many	TGCGCCAGCAGCTCTGAGATGTCGACAGCCCCGAACACCGGGGAGCTGTTTTTT	CASSSEMSTAPNTGELFF
TRBV9	TRBJ2-2	TRBD2	.	TGTGCCAGCAGCGCCCCGGGACTAGCGGAGAACACCGGGGAGCTGTTTTTT	CASSAPGLAENTGELFF
TRBV6-1	TRBJ1-6	.	.	TGTGCCAGCAGGACCCTTGGAGGGACGGATAATTCACCCCTCCACTTT	CASRTLGGTDNSPLHF
TRBV7-9	TRBJ2-7	TRBD2	.	TGTGCCAGCAGCCCTAGCCAGGGAGGGAACCACGAGCAGTACTTC	CASSPSQGGNHEQYF
TRBV6-5	TRBJ2-1	TRBD1	.	TGTGCCAGCAACAGAGGGACAGGAGCCTACAATGAGCAGTTCTTC	CASNRGTGAYNEQFF
TRBV19	TRBJ2-5	TRBD1	.	TGTGCCAGTTCCACAGGGGGCGCTTCCCAAGAGACCCAGTACTTC	CASSTGGASQETQYF
TRBV5-5	TRBJ2-7	.	.	TGTGCCAGCAGCTTGGTCGCCACGAGCTCCTACGAGCAGTACTTC	CASSLVATSSYEQYF
TRBV27	TRBJ1-1	.	.	TGTGCCAGCTGGAGGGCCATGAACACTGAAGCTTTCTTT	CASWRAMNTEAFF
TRBV5-1	TRBJ1-1	.	.	TGCGCCAGCAGCTCGGACGGATTGAACACTGAAGCTTTCTTT	CASSSDGLNTEAFF
TRBV7-2	TRBJ1-1	.	.	TGTGCCAGCAGCGAAGACAGGATTAGAGCGAACACTGAAGCTTTCTTT	CASSEDRIRANTEAFF
TRBV19	TRBJ2-7	TRBD2	.	TGTGCCAGTAGTATACATTCGGGGGGGTCGGGTTTCGGATACGAGCAGTACTTC	CASSIHSGGSGFGYEQYF
TRBV5-1	TRBJ2-3	.	few	TGCGCCAGCAGCTCAGACAGTCAGGTCGGTACGCAGTATTTT	CASSSDSQVGTQYF
TRBV7-6	TRBJ2-1	TRBD2	.	TGTGCCAGCAGCCCAAGCGGGGTTCCCTACAATGAGCAGTTCTTC	CASSPSGVPYNEQFF
TRBV27	TRBJ1-1	.	.	TGTGCCAGCAGTTTTATCGGGGGGACTGAAGCTTTCTTT	CASSFIGGTEAFF
TRBV7-9	TRBJ1-1	.	.	TGTGCCAGCAGCTTAGAGGTTGTAGCTGAAGCTTTCTTT	CASSLEVVAEAFF
TRBV5-1	TRBJ2-1	.	.	TGCGCCAGCACCCCTAGCGTGGCTAGCTCCTACAATGAGCAGTTCTTC	CASTPSVASSYNEQFF
TRBV4-2	TRBJ2-3	TRBD2	few	TGTGCCAGCAGCCAAGGCGGGAGACAGCGTATTTCTAGCACAGATACGCAGTATTTT	CASSQGGRQRISSTDTQYF